Listed here are 29 T cell receptor beta chains from one sample, sequenced in a study of cytomegalovirus exposure and HLA in healthy donors (dated by TCRdb to 2015 to 2018). Library preparation used the immunoSEQ multiplex PCR assay. A mixture of 60 forward primers for TCR Vbeta segments and 13 reverse primers for TCR Jbeta segments was used in the multiplex PCR. TCRdb's version of the immuneACCESS table is confined to in-frame rearrangements and falls short of the full clone set. An unresolved V gene accounts for under half of the shortfall where checked; the remainder is of unknown origin. The sample contains some 140,000 clones, around 77% of them found a single time. The ten largest make up around 2% of the sample. The sequencing input was PBMCs. All receptors derive from a man aged 30 to 45 in good health and CMV-seronegative.

CDR3 protein: CASSIGGVLYYGYTF. As DNA, the CDR3 is TGTGCCAGTAGTATAGGGGGGGTCCTCTACTATGGCTACACCTTC. J is TRBJ1-2 and V is TRBV19; a weak D match, TRBD1 (5 bases). Germline V gives CDR1 LNHDA, CDR2 SQIVND (reference sequence). Deletions cut 1 base from V and 3 bases from J, with 12 bases between. The CDR3 spans 15 residues.

The J gene is TRBJ1-5, the V gene TRBV11-2; possible D gene TRBD1, 6 bases. The germline V gene has CDR1 SGHAT and CDR2 FQNNGV. This CDR3 is 17 amino acids long. The V gene lost 0 bases and the J gene lost 4 bases, with 16 bases spanning the gap. Written as DNA, the CDR3 is TGTGCCAGCAGCTTAGATATTGTCAGGGGCCGGAATCAGCCCCAGCATTTT. Translating gives CASSLDIVRGRNQPQHF.

This clone showed up just once. J is TRBJ2-2 and V is TRBV7-9; perhaps TRBD1 as D (6 bases). Trimming removed 5 bases at V and 3 bases at J, with 10 bases between. The CDR3 runs to 14 residues. CDR1 and CDR2 (germline): SEHNR, FQNEAQ (reference sequence). CDR3 DNA: TGTGCCAGCAGCCGAAAGGGGGACACCGGGGAGCTGTTTTTT. Its translation: CASSRKGDTGELFF.

The chain links TRBV6-1 to TRBJ2-1; D may be TRBD1 (6 bases). The germline CDR1 and CDR2 sequences are MNHNS and SASEGT. This CDR3 is 14 amino acids long. The V gene lost 2 bases and the J gene lost 8 bases, with 13 bases spanning the gap. CDR3 sequence: CASSEIWGQDEQFF. The DNA for the CDR3 is TGTGCCAGCAGTGAAATCTGGGGGCAGGATGAGCAGTTCTTC.

The genes are TRBV1 and TRBJ2-2; no DNA check was done on the table's D call, TRBD2. TRBV1 is an annotated pseudogene. The CDR3 contains 15 residues. CDR3 region: CTSSQDSGSTGELFF. In nucleotides, the CDR3 is TGCACCAGCAGCCAAGATAGCGGGAGCACCGGGGAGCTGTTTTTT.

The chain recombines TRBV7-9 with TRBJ1-5; D is uncertain. CDR1 SEHNR and CDR2 FQNEAQ come from the germline V gene (reference sequence). The CDR3 runs 17 residues. The V gene lost 4 bases and the J gene lost 2 bases, with 18 bases spanning the gap. The CDR3 region has the DNA TGTGCCAGCAGCTCTGACCATACCGGGAGCGGCAATCAGCCCCAGCATTTT. Its translation is CASSSDHTGSGNQPQHF.

CDR3: CAISPAQVAGVNQPQHF. CDR3 sequence (DNA): TGTGCCATCAGCCCGGCCCAGGTCGCCGGGGTTAATCAGCCCCAGCATTTT. The genes are TRBV10-3 and TRBJ1-5; D not resolved. CDR1 ENHRY and CDR2 SYGVKD come from the germline V gene. The CDR3 loop spans 17 amino acids. The V end was cut by 6 bases, the J end by 4 bases, with 22 bases between.

This chain uses TRBV2 with TRBJ2-7, with no clear D. The V gene's germline CDR1 is SNHLY and CDR2 FYNNEI. V was cut by 4 bases and J by 3 bases, with 4 bases left in between. This CDR3 has 11 amino acids. The CDR3 region is CASSAIYEQYF. The CDR3 region has the DNA TGTGCCAGCAGTGCCATCTACGAGCAGTACTTC. Using reference TRBV2 and TRBJ2-7 for the parts outside the CDR3, the full variable domain is EPEVTQTPSHQVTQMGQEVILRCVPISNHLYFYWYRQILGQKVEFLVSFYNNEISEKSEIFDDQFSVERPDGSNFTLKIRSTKLEDSAMYFCASSAIYEQYFGPGTRLTVT.

The chain employs TRBV11-1 and TRBJ1-4; maybe TRBD1 (6 bases). Trimming removed 5 bases from V and 7 bases from J, with 8 bases in between. This CDR3 has 12 amino acids. Germline V gene data show CDR1 as SGHAT and CDR2 as FQDESV (reference sequence). The CDR3 is CASSRRGEKLFF. CDR3 in DNA: TGTGCCAGCAGCCGCAGGGGTGAAAAACTGTTTTTT.

This chain connects TRBV2 to TRBJ2-7, with D unclear. Trimming took 6 bases from V and 3 from J, leaving 6 bases between them. In germline, CDR1 is SNHLY, CDR2 FYNNEI. The CDR3 is 11 amino acids. The CDR3 protein is CASSQNYEQYF. Here the CDR3 DNA reads TGTGCCAGCAGCCAGAACTACGAGCAGTACTTC.

J is TRBJ2-5 and V is TRBV9; TRBD2 matches at 13 bases. V trimming: 3 bases; J trimming: 5 bases; junction bases outside the gene matches: 10. This CDR3 comprises 17 residues. Germline V gene lookup returns CDR1 SGDLS and CDR2 YYNGEE. The CDR3 DNA sequence: TGTGCCAGCAGCGCAGACCCAGGACTAGCGGGAGTGGAGACCCAGTACTTC. Translating gives CASSADPGLAGVETQYF.

V gene TRBV15 combines with J gene TRBJ2-5; D may be TRBD2 (6 bases). Gene TRBJ2-7 matches the end of the DNA better, so the J call may be wrong. Germline CDR1 LNHNV, CDR2 YYDKDF (reference sequence). The CDR3 contains 16 residues. The CDR3 protein is CATSRDRGGSAYEQYF. The CDR3 nucleotides read TGTGCCACCAGCAGAGATCGAGGAGGGAGTGCCTACGAGCAGTACTTC.

The chain couples TRBV6-5 to TRBJ1-1; no clear D gene. V was cut by 2 bases and J by 2 bases, with 6 bases left in between. Germline V lookup: CDR1 MNHEY, CDR2 SVGAGI. This CDR3 region has 13 residues. Here the CDR3 reads CASSYAPNTEAFF. The CDR3 nucleotides read TGTGCCAGCAGTTACGCGCCAAACACTGAAGCTTTCTTT.

The chain uses TRBV29-1 and TRBJ1-5; 8 nucleotides agree with TRBD1. J was trimmed by 1 base and V by 6 bases; bases with no gene match: 2. Germline V gene lookup returns CDR1 SQVTM and CDR2 ANQGSEA. There are 13 residues in the CDR3. The CDR3 coding sequence is TGCAGCGTCCGGACAGGGAGCAATCAGCCCCAGCATTTT. Translated: CSVRTGSNQPQHF.

The chain employs TRBV19 and TRBJ1-1; unclear D gene. The ends were cut back, 0 bases at V and 4 bases at J, with 15 bases in the middle. This CDR3 is built from 16 residues. Per germline, CDR1 LNHDA and CDR2 SQIVND (reference sequence). The CDR3 DNA is TGTGCCAGTAGTATAGAGGCGGGCCACTTGACCACTGAAGCTTTCTTT. Encoded protein: CASSIEAGHLTTEAFF.

V is TRBV4-1 and J is TRBJ1-5, with 9 bases that match TRBD1. The trim removed 4 bases at V and 5 bases at J, leaving 9 bases unmatched. The CDR3 spans 16 residues. The germline V gene has CDR1 MGHRA and CDR2 YSYEKL. The CDR3 region has the DNA TGCGCCAGCAGCCTCAGGGAGGACAGGGGTTATCAGCCCCAGCATTTT. Its translation: CASSLREDRGYQPQHF.

This clone turned up a few times. The chain employs TRBV9 and TRBJ2-7, with D tentatively TRBD2 (5 bases). With 4 bases removed from V and 3 bases from J, the gap between germline ends came to 14 bases. The length of the CDR3 is 14 residues. The germline CDR1 and CDR2 sequences are SGDLS and YYNGEE. The CDR3 is CASSPPEGSYEQYF. In DNA form, the CDR3 reads TGTGCCAGCAGCCCCCCTGAGGGCAGCTACGAGCAGTACTTC.

With regard to this clone: Additional DNA sequences in this sample encode the identical CDR3. V and J are TRBV6-5 and TRBJ2-5; D unclear. Germline V gene sequence: CDR1 MNHEY, CDR2 SVGAGI. The CDR3 has 14 residues. Trimming pared 0 bases from V and 2 bases from J, leaving 7 bases between. The CDR3 DNA follows: TGTGCCAGCAGTTACTCTAACATACAAGAGACCCAGTACTTC. Its protein is CASSYSNIQETQYF.

The gene calls are TRBV10-3 and TRBJ2-3; 8 bases align to TRBD1. The germline gives CDR1 ENHRY, CDR2 SYGVKD. Trimming at V came to 6 bases and at J to 0 bases, leaving 2 bases not matched to a gene. The CDR3 extends over 14 amino acids. CDR3 DNA sequence: TGTGCCATCAGCACAGGGGGAAGCACAGATACGCAGTATTTT. This translates into CAISTGGSTDTQYF.

The V gene is TRBV30, the J gene TRBJ2-3; 7 bases fit TRBD1. The CDR3 sequence is 17 residues long. V lost 0 bases to trimming and J lost 3 bases; unmatched junction nucleotides: 12. Per germline, CDR1 GTSNPN and CDR2 SVGIG (reference sequence). The CDR3 DNA follows: TGTGCCTGGAGTGTACTCCCGGACAGGTACGCTACAGATACGCAGTATTTT. Encoded protein: CAWSVLPDRYATDTQYF.

The V and J genes are TRBV27 and TRBJ2-7; 8 bases align to TRBD2. J gave up 0 bases and V 4 bases, and 5 bases lay outside the gene matches. This CDR3 spans 15 amino acids. The germline gives CDR1 MNHEY, CDR2 SMNVEV (reference sequence). In DNA form, the CDR3 reads TGTGCCAGCAGTTCTCCGGGACTAGACTCCTACGAGCAGTACTTC. It yields the protein CASSSPGLDSYEQYF.

The chain is built from TRBV4-2 and TRBJ2-3, with 7 nucleotides matching TRBD2. The ends lost 1 base at V and 9 bases at J; junction bases unmatched: 10. CDR1 LGHNA and CDR2 YNFKEQ come from the germline V gene. This CDR3 has 15 residues. The DNA for the CDR3 is TGTGCCAGCAGCCAAGGGGCTACAGGAGCGGGAACGCAGTATTTT. This encodes CASSQGATGAGTQYF.

The chain has TRBV4-1 and TRBJ2-3, with D possibly being TRBD2 (6 bases). Germline V gene sequence: CDR1 MGHRA, CDR2 YSYEKL. There are 15 residues in the CDR3. V gave up 4 bases and J gave up 2 bases, with 13 bases separating them. The CDR3 nucleotides read TGCGCCAGCAGCCGCGGGGACGGCTTCACAGATACGCAGTATTTT. It specifies CASSRGDGFTDTQYF.

This clone was detected a few times. This sequence joins TRBV28 and TRBJ1-1; D might be TRBD1 (6 bases). Germline V gene data show CDR1 as MDHEN and CDR2 as SYDVKM. The V gene lost 3 bases and the J gene lost 1 base, with 12 bases spanning the gap. This CDR3 has 15 residues. For the CDR3, the DNA is TGTGCCAGCAGTTTCGGGGGGGGCTGGAACACTGAAGCTTTCTTT. It encodes CASSFGGGWNTEAFF. Combining the CDR3 with reference TRBV28 and TRBJ1-1 gives the whole variable domain DVKVTQSSRYLVKRTGEKVFLECVQDMDHENMFWYRQDPGLGLRLIYFSYDVKMKEKGDIPEGYSVSREKKERFSLILESASTNQTSMYLCASSFGGGWNTEAFFGQGTRLTVV.

The gene calls are TRBV29-1 and TRBJ1-3, with D unclear. The CDR3 runs 11 residues. CDR1 is SQVTM and CDR2 is ANQGSEA in the germline V gene. Trimming left V 7 bases short and J 4 bases short, with 8 bases between. CDR3 in DNA: TGCAGCGCGACCAGGGGAAACACCATATATTTT. Residues: CSATRGNTIYF.

This clone has only a few counts. The V and J genes are TRBV9 and TRBJ2-3; 9 bases line up with TRBD2. Germline CDR1 SGDLS, CDR2 YYNGEE. J was trimmed by 2 bases and V by 0 bases; bases with no gene match: 13. This CDR3 is 19 amino acids long. CDR3 in amino acids: CASSVAHGRAGGPTDTQYF. Here the CDR3 DNA reads TGTGCCAGCAGCGTAGCCCACGGACGAGCGGGAGGACCCACAGATACGCAGTATTTT. Full variable domain (rest looked up from reference TRBV9 and TRBJ2-3): DSGVTQTPKHLITATGQRVTLRCSPRSGDLSVYWYQQSLDQGLQFLIQYYNGEERAKGNILERFSAQQFPDLHSELNLSSLELGDSALYFCASSVAHGRAGGPTDTQYFGPGTRLTVL.

This chain connects TRBV9 to TRBJ2-1; 8 bases fit TRBD2. The J segment lost 6 bases and the V segment lost 2 bases, leaving 7 bases of the junction unmatched. In germline, CDR1 is SGDLS, CDR2 YYNGEE. The CDR3 sequence is 15 residues long. CDR3 sequence reads: CASSVSGSTANEQFF. CDR3 sequence (DNA): TGTGCCAGCAGCGTCAGCGGGAGTACTGCCAATGAGCAGTTCTTC.

This chain uses TRBV6-5 with TRBJ2-7, with no clear D. There are 13 residues in the CDR3. The germline V gene has CDR1 MNHEY and CDR2 SVGAGI. Trimming stripped 5 bases from V and 2 bases from J, with 10 bases between. The CDR3 DNA follows: TGTGCCAGCAGTCCCCGGTCACCCTACGAGCAGTACTTC. It encodes CASSPRSPYEQYF.

The chain recombines TRBV2 with TRBJ2-7; the match to TRBD2 covers 16 bases. Germline CDR1 reads SNHLY; CDR2 reads FYNNEI. Trimming at V came to 6 bases and at J to 7 bases, leaving 6 bases not matched to a gene. There are 15 residues in the CDR3. CDR3 bases: TGTGCCAGCAGGGGACTAGCGGGAGGGCGAGGAGAGCAGTACTTC. This encodes CASRGLAGGRGEQYF.